The 13 T cell receptor beta chains presented below share a single source sample, sequenced in a study of cytomegalovirus exposure and HLA in healthy donors. Amplification used 60 Vbeta primers and 13 Jbeta primers. This table comes from immunoSEQ multiplex PCR, and its TCRdb copy is limited to in-frame clones, with some not included. This sample has under 100,000 clones, with 65% to 85% found just once. The sequenced material came from PBMCs. All receptors derive from a man aged 50 to 59 in good health and CMV-seronegative.

This chain joins TRBV4-1 and TRBJ2-3; TRBD1 matches 7 bases. V was clipped by 4 bases and J by 1 base; unmatched bases: 23. The length of the CDR3 is 21 residues. Germline CDR1 MGHRA, CDR2 YSYEKL. CDR3 sequence: CASSPGVRTGGTSGRTDTQYF. CDR3 sequence (DNA): TGCGCCAGCAGCCCAGGAGTACGGACAGGCGGAACGAGCGGACGCACAGATACGCAGTATTTT.

The chain recombines TRBV6-5 with TRBJ2-1; a weak D match, TRBD1 (5 bases). CDR1 and CDR2 from the germline V gene are MNHEY and SVGAGI. V lost 2 bases, J lost 7 bases, and 15 bases lay in between. The CDR3 runs 15 residues. CDR3 coding DNA: TGTGCCAGCAGTTACCCAGCAGCAGGGCGTAATGAGCAGTTCTTC. This encodes CASSYPAAGRNEQFF.

The rearrangement links TRBV9 to TRBJ2-2; TRBD1 agrees at 7 bases. Germline CDR1 reads SGDLS; CDR2 reads YYNGEE. The CDR3 has 15 amino acids. V lost 3 bases, J lost 4 bases, and 6 bases stayed unmatched. CDR3 sequence (DNA): TGTGCCAGCAGCGGGACACAGGGGCTCACCGGGGAGCTGTTTTTT. Translating it yields CASSGTQGLTGELFF.

This clone was seen a few times. The rearrangement joins TRBV6-5 to TRBJ2-1; the match to TRBD2 covers 7 bases. The V segment lost 2 bases and the J segment 13 bases; nucleotides outside the gene matches: 5. CDR3 length equals 12 residues. The germline CDR1 and CDR2 sequences are MNHEY and SVGAGI. The CDR3 DNA is TGTGCCAGCAGTTACCCGGGACTAACTCAGTTCTTC. Residues: CASSYPGLTQFF.

The sample holds a few counts of this clone. The gene calls are TRBV18 and TRBJ2-7; TRBD2 aligns across 7 bases. V lost 2 bases, J lost 5 bases, and 0 bases stayed unmatched. Germline assignment: CDR1 KGHSH and CDR2 LQKENI. The CDR3 extends over 12 amino acids. This CDR3 reads CASSPGRDEQYF. The CDR3 nucleotides read TGTGCCAGCTCACCAGGGAGGGACGAGCAGTACTTC.

J is TRBJ1-2 and V is TRBV6-6, with 9 positions matching TRBD1. The CDR3 runs to 15 residues. Trimming cost V 6 bases and J 5 bases; bases outside gene matches: 10. Germline V CDR1 and CDR2: MNHNY, SVGAGI (reference sequence). DNA for the CDR3: TGTGCCAGCAGCTACCCTGGACAGGGGCGATATGGCTACACCTTC. Translated, it gives CASSYPGQGRYGYTF.

The chain recombines TRBV29-1 with TRBJ1-3; TRBD1 agrees at 7 bases. V was pared by 3 bases and J by 0 bases, with 2 bases of the junction left unmatched. This CDR3 is built from 14 residues. Germline-derived CDR1 and CDR2 are SQVTM and ANQGSEA. The CDR3 protein is CSVDGTDSGNTIYF. CDR3 in DNA: TGCAGCGTTGACGGGACAGACTCTGGAAACACCATATATTTT.

A note on this clone: Compared with germline, one end of the junction differs, possibly owing to a read error. The chain links TRBV7-9 to TRBJ1-4; TRBD1 matches at 7 bases. The germline CDR1 and CDR2 sequences are SEHNR and FQNEAQ (reference sequence). This CDR3 is 14 amino acids long. DNA for the CDR3: TGTTCCAGCAGCTCTCGACAGGGTAATGAAAAACTGTTTTTT. Translated, it gives CSSSSRQGNEKLFF.

This clone was counted between two and nine times. This sequence joins TRBV10-1 and TRBJ2-1; 9 nucleotides agree with TRBD1. The CDR3 is made up of 16 amino acids. The junction had 10 bases not matched to a gene; V was cut back by 4 bases and J by 6 bases. In germline, CDR1 is WNHNN, CDR2 SYGVQD (reference sequence). The CDR3: CASSAKTGGVGNEQFF. The CDR3 DNA is TGCGCCAGCAGTGCTAAGACAGGGGGAGTCGGCAATGAGCAGTTCTTC.

The chain carries TRBV30 and TRBJ1-5; D is perhaps TRBD1 (6 bases). The CDR3 contains 13 residues. Trimming removed 5 bases at V and 4 bases at J, with 12 bases between. Germline V gene data show CDR1 as GTSNPN and CDR2 as SVGIG (reference sequence). CDR3 residues: CAWGDQGNQPQHF. The CDR3 bases are TGTGCCTGGGGTGATCAGGGGAATCAGCCCCAGCATTTT. Together with reference TRBV30 and TRBJ1-5, the CDR3 gives the full variable domain: SQTIHQWPATLVQPVGSPLSLECTVEGTSNPNLYWYRQAAGRGLQLLFYSVGIGQISSEVPQNLSASRPQDRQFILSSKKLLLSDSGFYLCAWGDQGNQPQHFGDGTRLSIL.

This clone appeared a single time. The rearrangement uses TRBV13 and TRBJ1-2, with D perhaps matching TRBD1 (6 bases). This CDR3 spans 16 amino acids. V was pared by 5 bases and J by 1 base, with 17 bases between. CDR1 PRHDT and CDR2 FYEKMQ come from the germline V gene (reference sequence). CDR3 in DNA: TGTGCCAGCAGCCCCATTACAGGGTTACTTAACTATGGCTACACCTTC. Translated: CASSPITGLLNYGYTF.

The chain links TRBV6-1 to TRBJ2-3; 10 positions match TRBD2. Per the germline V gene, CDR1 is MNHNS and CDR2 is SASEGT. Germline trimming cut 7 bases from V and 5 bases from J; bases unmatched to any gene: 3. This CDR3 has 13 residues. The CDR3 DNA sequence: TGTGCCAGCACTAGCGGGGGTCAAGATACGCAGTATTTT. It encodes CASTSGGQDTQYF.

This chain uses TRBV9 with TRBJ2-6; D possibly corresponds to TRBD2 (7 bases). The V gene's germline CDR1 is SGDLS and CDR2 YYNGEE. The length of the CDR3 is 19 residues. V dropped 0 bases and J dropped 0 bases, with 16 bases sitting between them. The CDR3 is CASSVAQGWGGSGANVLTF. CDR3 nucleotides: TGTGCCAGCAGCGTAGCTCAGGGGTGGGGGGGCTCTGGGGCCAACGTCCTGACTTTC.